Listed below are T cell receptor beta chains from one sample, sequenced in a study of patients and donors after allogeneic stem cell transplantation. TCRdb independently ran MiXCR on the RT-PCR reads; one entry per CDR3 protein. The table includes about 110,000 distinct CDR3 sequences, around 36% detected once. The sequenced sample consisted of blood, either unsorted or a sorted T cell fraction (not recorded which). The source is a human donor who was either an allogeneic HSCT recipient or a stem cell or donor lymphocyte infusion donor (not recorded which). It is not recorded whose cells these are; they may come from a transplant donor. Both conserved end residues are part of each CDR3. D genes are given only for firm matches. Clone sizes are given selectively: once, few, many, or a class where the clone is expanded.

j_call: TRBJ1-6; v_call: TRBV27; clone_size: .; d_call: TRBD1; cdr3_nt: TGTGCCAGCAGTACTCATCCCCCACAGGGGGGGAATTCACCCCTCCACTTT; cdr3_aa: CASSTHPPQGGNSPLHF
j_call: TRBJ1-4; v_call: TRBV29-1; clone_size: few; d_call: .; cdr3_nt: TGCAGCGTTGAAGATTCCCAACGGAGCTTGGAAAAACTGTTTTTT; cdr3_aa: CSVEDSQRSLEKLFF
j_call: TRBJ1-3; v_call: TRBV5-6; clone_size: few; d_call: .; cdr3_nt: TGTGCCAGCAGCCGCGCCCAGGTCCCTTACTCTTACACCATATATTTT; cdr3_aa: CASSRAQVPYSYTIYF
j_call: TRBJ2-7; v_call: TRBV5-1; clone_size: .; d_call: .; cdr3_nt: TGCGCCAGCAGCTTGGGACAGGCCATCTACGTTGAGCAGTACTTC; cdr3_aa: CASSLGQAIYVEQYF
j_call: TRBJ1-1; v_call: TRBV4-3; clone_size: .; d_call: .; cdr3_nt: TGCGCCAGCAGCCAAGATATGGGAACGAACACTGAAGCTTTCTTT; cdr3_aa: CASSQDMGTNTEAFF
j_call: TRBJ2-7; v_call: TRBV4-2; clone_size: .; d_call: TRBD1; cdr3_nt: TGTGCCAGCAGCCAAGATTGGGGACAGGGGGCAGGGTACGAGCAGTACTTC; cdr3_aa: CASSQDWGQGAGYEQYF
j_call: TRBJ2-6; v_call: TRBV7-6; clone_size: .; d_call: TRBD1; cdr3_nt: TGTGCCAGCAGCTTACACAGGGGGATTTCTGGGGCCAACGTCCTGACTTTC; cdr3_aa: CASSLHRGISGANVLTF
j_call: TRBJ2-7; v_call: TRBV15; clone_size: .; d_call: .; cdr3_nt: TGTGCCACCAGCAGAGATTTTGGGTCCTACGAGCAGTACTTC; cdr3_aa: CATSRDFGSYEQYF
j_call: TRBJ2-1; v_call: TRBV11-2; clone_size: few; d_call: .; cdr3_nt: TGTGCCAGCAGCTCTCTTCCGAGACTCAGCTCCTACAATGAGCAGTTCTTC; cdr3_aa: CASSSLPRLSSYNEQFF
j_call: TRBJ2-5; v_call: TRBV7-2; clone_size: .; d_call: .; cdr3_nt: TGTGCCAGCAGCTTTACAGGGAGGCAAGAGACCCAGTACTTC; cdr3_aa: CASSFTGRQETQYF
j_call: TRBJ1-1; v_call: TRBV10-3; clone_size: .; d_call: .; cdr3_nt: TGTGCCATCAGTGTTCAGACGTACACTGAAGCTTTCTTT; cdr3_aa: CAISVQTYTEAFF
j_call: TRBJ2-2; v_call: TRBV10-3; clone_size: few; d_call: TRBD2; cdr3_nt: TGTGCCATCAGACCCGGGACTAGCGGGCCGGGGACCGGGGAGCTGTTTTTT; cdr3_aa: CAIRPGTSGPGTGELFF
j_call: TRBJ1-5; v_call: TRBV29-1; clone_size: .; d_call: TRBD1; cdr3_nt: TGCAGCGCCGGGACAGGGCCGAATCAGCCCCAGCATTTT; cdr3_aa: CSAGTGPNQPQHF
j_call: TRBJ2-1; v_call: TRBV28; clone_size: .; d_call: TRBD1; cdr3_nt: TGTGCCATCAAAAACAGGGGAAATGAGCAGTTCTTC; cdr3_aa: CAIKNRGNEQFF
j_call: TRBJ1-3; v_call: TRBV7-8; clone_size: few; d_call: .; cdr3_nt: TGTGCCAGCAGCTTAGGGCGTCAGGGAGCGACGTCTGGAAACACCATATATTTT; cdr3_aa: CASSLGRQGATSGNTIYF
j_call: TRBJ2-3; v_call: TRBV5-1; clone_size: .; d_call: TRBD2; cdr3_nt: TGCGCCAGCAGCTTACCTTCTAGCGGGGGAACCACAGATACGCAGTATTTT; cdr3_aa: CASSLPSSGGTTDTQYF
j_call: TRBJ2-3; v_call: TRBV7-2; clone_size: few; d_call: .; cdr3_nt: TGTGCCAGCAGCTTAGCTTCTAACACAGATACGCAGTATTTT; cdr3_aa: CASSLASNTDTQYF
j_call: TRBJ2-1; v_call: TRBV29-1; clone_size: .; d_call: TRBD2; cdr3_nt: TGCAGCGCTCGACTAGCGGGCCGGTACAATGAGCAGTTCTTC; cdr3_aa: CSARLAGRYNEQFF
j_call: TRBJ1-4; v_call: TRBV29-1; clone_size: few; d_call: .; cdr3_nt: TGCAGCGTTGGCGAAGGGGGGGAAAAACTGTTTTTT; cdr3_aa: CSVGEGGEKLFF
j_call: TRBJ1-5; v_call: TRBV20-1; clone_size: many; d_call: .; cdr3_nt: TGCAGTGCTAGAGTAGGCAGGGCAGATCAGCCCCAGCATTTT; cdr3_aa: CSARVGRADQPQHF
j_call: TRBJ1-5; v_call: TRBV7-7; clone_size: few; d_call: .; cdr3_nt: TGTGCTAGCAGCTTAGCGCGTGACAGGAGGGACCTATGGGATCAGCCCCAGCATTTT; cdr3_aa: CASSLARDRRDLWDQPQHF
j_call: TRBJ2-7; v_call: TRBV29-1; clone_size: .; d_call: .; cdr3_nt: TGCAGCGTTGCGGACTACTCCGCCTACGAGCAGTACTTC; cdr3_aa: CSVADYSAYEQYF
j_call: TRBJ2-2; v_call: TRBV6-5; clone_size: few; d_call: .; cdr3_nt: TGTGCCAGCAGGCCAACCGACCTAGGAACCGGGGAGCTGTTTTTT; cdr3_aa: CASRPTDLGTGELFF
j_call: TRBJ2-5; v_call: TRBV7-9; clone_size: .; d_call: .; cdr3_nt: TGTGCCAGCAGCTCCAGTTCTCAGGGGTTCGAGACCCAGTACTTC; cdr3_aa: CASSSSSQGFETQYF
j_call: TRBJ2-7; v_call: TRBV7-9; clone_size: .; d_call: .; cdr3_nt: TGTGCCAGCAGCTTAGCCTGGGGCTTCGAGGTCTACGAGCAGTACTTC; cdr3_aa: CASSLAWGFEVYEQYF
j_call: TRBJ2-3; v_call: TRBV12-3/TRBV12-4; clone_size: many; d_call: .; cdr3_nt: TGTGCCAGCAGTTTTTCCATTACGGATACGCAGTATTTT; cdr3_aa: CASSFSITDTQYF
j_call: TRBJ2-2; v_call: TRBV10-3; clone_size: few; d_call: .; cdr3_nt: TGTGCCATCAGTGAGGGCATCTTTAGGGAGCTGTTTTTT; cdr3_aa: CAISEGIFRELFF
j_call: TRBJ1-4; v_call: TRBV5-1; clone_size: .; d_call: .; cdr3_nt: TGCGCCAGCAGCCCGGGGCAGGGGAATGAAAAACTGTTTTTT; cdr3_aa: CASSPGQGNEKLFF
j_call: TRBJ2-3; v_call: TRBV12-3/TRBV12-4; clone_size: few; d_call: .; cdr3_nt: TGTGCCAGCAGTTCCACGACAAGCACAGATACGCAGTATTTT; cdr3_aa: CASSSTTSTDTQYF
j_call: TRBJ2-7; v_call: TRBV24-1; clone_size: few; d_call: TRBD1; cdr3_nt: TGTGCCACCAGTGATTCCGGAACAGGGGAACCCTACGAGCAGTACTTC; cdr3_aa: CATSDSGTGEPYEQYF